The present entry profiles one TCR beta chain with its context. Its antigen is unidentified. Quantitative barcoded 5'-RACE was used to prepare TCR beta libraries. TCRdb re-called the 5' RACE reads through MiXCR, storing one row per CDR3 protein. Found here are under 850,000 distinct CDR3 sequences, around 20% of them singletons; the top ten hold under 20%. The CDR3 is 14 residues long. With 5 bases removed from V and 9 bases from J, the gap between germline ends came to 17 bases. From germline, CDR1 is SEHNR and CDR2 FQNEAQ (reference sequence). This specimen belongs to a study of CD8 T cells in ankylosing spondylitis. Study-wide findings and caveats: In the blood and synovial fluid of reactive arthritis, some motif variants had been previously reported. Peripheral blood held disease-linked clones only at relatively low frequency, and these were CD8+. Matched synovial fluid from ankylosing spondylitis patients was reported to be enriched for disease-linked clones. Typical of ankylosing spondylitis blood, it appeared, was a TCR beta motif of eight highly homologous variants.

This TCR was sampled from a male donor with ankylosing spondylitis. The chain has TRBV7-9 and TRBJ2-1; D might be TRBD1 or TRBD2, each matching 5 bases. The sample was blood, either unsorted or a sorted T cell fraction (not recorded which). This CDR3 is CASSPDMGDGEQFF. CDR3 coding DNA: TGTGCCAGCAGCCCCGATATGGGGGACGGTGAGCAGTTCTTC.